Each of the 27 T cell receptor beta chains below was sequenced from the same sample in a study of T cells in Graves' hyperthyroidism and ophthalmopathy. Template material for amplifying TCR beta CDR3 regions consisted of RNA transcripts. The HTBI primer set served for first-round RT-PCR of the TCR CDR3. TCRdb processed the multiplex PCR reads anew with MiXCR; each CDR3 protein has one entry. Of roughly 380,000 distinct CDR3 sequences detected, 15% to 20% appear once; the ten largest clones hold roughly 16%. The sample comprised blood. The receptor set was obtained from a woman aged 40 to 50 with Graves' ophthalmopathy.

This clonotype has a count of ten or more. The V call is TRBV5-8, the J call TRBJ1-2; possibly TRBD1 for D (5 bases). Trimming pared 4 bases from V and 3 bases from J, leaving 10 bases between. This CDR3 has 13 residues. The germline CDR1 and CDR2 sequences are SGHTS and YDEGEE. This chain's CDR3 is CASSPRDHYGYTF. CDR3 nucleotide sequence: TGTGCCAGCAGCCCCAGGGATCACTATGGCTACACCTTC.

There are a few counts of this clonotype. The J gene is TRBJ1-2, the V gene TRBV20-1; perhaps TRBD1 as D (5 bases). Germline-derived CDR1 and CDR2 are DFQATT and SNEGSKA (reference sequence). The V gene lost 2 bases and the J gene lost 0 bases, with 10 bases spanning the gap. CDR3 length: 14 amino acids. The CDR3 sequence: CSARRQSPNYGYTF. The CDR3 DNA reads as TGCAGTGCTAGAAGACAGAGCCCTAACTATGGCTACACCTTC.

This chain uses TRBV7-8 with TRBJ2-7, with D perhaps matching TRBD1 or TRBD2 (5 bases each). CDR1 is SGHVS and CDR2 is FQNEAQ in the germline V gene. V lost 0 bases, J lost 4 bases, and 16 bases lay in between. The CDR3 extends over 16 amino acids. CDR3 DNA: TGTGCCAGCAGCTTAGCGCCTTGGGACGATGGTTACGAGCAGTACTTC. It specifies CASSLAPWDDGYEQYF. The variable domain in full, with the rest retrieved from reference TRBV7-8 and TRBJ2-7, is GAGVSQSPRYKVAKRGQDVALRCDPISGHVSLFWYQQALGQGPEFLTYFQNEAQLDKSGLPSDRFFAERPEGSVSTLKIQRTQQEDSAVYLCASSLAPWDDGYEQYFGPGTRLTVT.

This clonotype was picked up many times. J is TRBJ2-7 and V is TRBV11-2; unclear D gene. This CDR3 comprises 13 residues. The V and J ends lost 1 base and 4 bases respectively, with 8 bases between them. CDR1 and CDR2 (germline): SGHAT, FQNNGV. CDR3 bases: TGTGCCAGCAGCTTAGTACGCCCTTACGAGCAGTACTTC. Amino acids: CASSLVRPYEQYF.

In this sample, this clonotype turned up many times. The chain has TRBV18 and TRBJ1-1; TRBD1 agrees at 7 bases. CDR1 and CDR2 from the germline V gene are KGHSH and LQKENI. V shed 2 bases, J shed 0 bases, and the junction held 3 bases outside the gene matches. CDR3 size: 15 residues. The CDR3 loop is CASSPTQGMNTEAFF. Written as DNA, the CDR3 is TGTGCCAGCTCACCAACACAGGGGATGAACACTGAAGCTTTCTTT.

The sample holds many counts of this clonotype. J is TRBJ2-7 and V is TRBV6-5; the match to TRBD1 covers 7 bases. The CDR3 is 14 amino acids. CDR1 is MNHEY, CDR2 SVGAGI, per germline. The J segment lost 2 bases and the V segment lost 5 bases, leaving 6 bases of the junction unmatched. The CDR3, as DNA: TGTGCCAGCAGTAGGACAGGCTGGACCTACGAGCAGTACTTC. It yields the protein CASSRTGWTYEQYF.

In its sample, this clonotype was seen many times. V gene TRBV13 combines with J gene TRBJ2-5, with 9 positions matching TRBD1. The CDR3 length is 13 residues. The V and J ends lost 5 bases and 2 bases, in that order; junction bases with no gene match: 0. Germline lookup yields CDR1 PRHDT and CDR2 FYEKMQ (reference sequence). CDR3 loop: CASSDRGQETQYF. DNA for the CDR3: TGTGCCAGCAGCGACAGGGGGCAAGAGACCCAGTACTTC.

This clonotype was counted ten times or more. This sequence joins TRBV6-1 and TRBJ2-7; 9 bases are a match to TRBD1. V lost 6 bases to trimming and J lost 3 bases; unmatched junction nucleotides: 0. Germline lookup yields CDR1 MNHNS and CDR2 SASEGT. The length of the CDR3 is 12 residues. CDR3: CASRDRGYEQYF. CDR3 DNA sequence: TGTGCCAGCAGGGACAGGGGCTACGAGCAGTACTTC.

The table lists this clonotype with many counts. The chain couples TRBV27 to TRBJ2-7; TRBD1 matches 9 bases. From germline, CDR1 is MNHEY and CDR2 SMNVEV (reference sequence). Losses at the gene ends were 5 bases for V and 3 bases for J; bases not matched to a gene: 8. The CDR3 is 15 residues long. The CDR3 spells CASSRLTGGNYEQYF. CDR3 sequence (DNA): TGTGCCAGCAGTCGACTGACAGGGGGGAACTACGAGCAGTACTTC.

This clonotype appeared many times. This rearrangement joins TRBV19 to TRBJ1-5; tentative D call: TRBD1 (5 bases). The V gene's germline CDR1 is LNHDA and CDR2 SQIVND (reference sequence). There are 17 residues in the CDR3. V dropped 5 bases and J dropped 0 bases, with 17 bases sitting between them. This CDR3 is CASSATRGLYSNQPQHF. In DNA form, the CDR3 reads TGTGCCAGTAGTGCCACCCGGGGCCTATATAGCAATCAGCCCCAGCATTTT.

This clonotype was counted at least ten times. The J gene is TRBJ2-4, the V gene TRBV20-1; TRBD1 is a possible D gene (6 bases). V dropped 0 bases and J dropped 6 bases, with 15 bases sitting between them. There are 15 residues in the CDR3. The germline CDR1 and CDR2 sequences are DFQATT and SNEGSKA (reference sequence). CDR3 loop: CSAREGRGIGNIQYF. Here the CDR3 DNA reads TGCAGTGCTAGAGAGGGCAGGGGCATAGGAAACATTCAGTACTTC.

This clonotype was detected ten times or more. This chain joins TRBV28 and TRBJ2-3; D possibly matches TRBD1 or TRBD2 (5 bases each). Germline CDR1 MDHEN, CDR2 SYDVKM. This CDR3 region has 16 residues. V shed 7 bases and J shed 2 bases, with 19 bases lying between them. The CDR3 nucleotides read TGTGCCAGCAATCTTACGGGACGGAAAAACACAGATACGCAGTATTTT. It specifies CASNLTGRKNTDTQYF.

This clonotype came up once. The rearrangement uses TRBV11-3 and TRBJ1-1; unclear D gene. CDR3 length: 15 amino acids. Germline lookup yields CDR1 SGHNT and CDR2 YENEEA. V lost 3 bases to trimming and J lost 4 bases, with 15 bases between them. The CDR3 DNA is TGTGCCAGCAGCTTTGCAGGAACCTCCGGCACTGAAGCTTTCTTT. Translated: CASSFAGTSGTEAFF. The full variable domain, completed using reference TRBV11-3 and TRBJ1-1, is EAGVVQSPRYKIIEKKQPVAFWCNPISGHNTLYWYLQNLGQGPELLIRYENEEAVDDSQLPKDRFSAERLKGVDSTLKIQPAELGDSAVYLCASSFAGTSGTEAFFGQGTRLTVV.

The rearrangement joins TRBV3-1 to TRBJ1-1; no definite D call. Germline CDR1 LGHDT, CDR2 YNNKEL (reference sequence). This CDR3 spans 14 amino acids. The V and J ends lost 1 base and 3 bases respectively, with 9 bases between them. CDR3 nucleotide sequence: TGTGCCAGCAGCCAAGTTGGCAGTCACACTGAAGCTTTCTTT. Amino acids: CASSQVGSHTEAFF.

This rearrangement joins TRBV6-1 to TRBJ1-5; tentatively, D is TRBD1 (6 bases). The germline V and J ends were trimmed by 4 bases and 5 bases, with 21 bases remaining between them. CDR3 size: 17 residues. Germline V gene data show CDR1 as MNHNS and CDR2 as SASEGT. CDR3 nucleotides: TGTGCCAGCAGTGGTCCATACGTACAGGGAAGACATCAGCCCCAGCATTTT. Translation: CASSGPYVQGRHQPQHF.

This sequence joins TRBV4-1 and TRBJ2-2, with 9 bases fitting TRBD1. The CDR3 consists of 15 residues. V lost 4 bases to trimming and J lost 4 bases; unmatched junction nucleotides: 4. From germline, CDR1 is MGHRA and CDR2 YSYEKL. CDR3 in DNA: TGCGCCAGCAGCCTTCGGACAGGGGCCACCGGGGAGCTGTTTTTT. Translated, it gives CASSLRTGATGELFF.

This clonotype was picked up many times. The chain uses TRBV6-1 and TRBJ2-7; 8 positions agree with TRBD1. Trimming removed 8 bases from V and 3 bases from J; junction bases left unmatched: 6. This CDR3 region has 13 residues. CDR1 is MNHNS, CDR2 SASEGT, per germline. In DNA, the CDR3 is TGTGCCAGCCAGGACAGGGCGGGCTACGAGCAGTACTTC. Protein: CASQDRAGYEQYF.

This clonotype has at least ten counts. The CDR3 region has the DNA TGTGCCAGCAGTGATGGGGCGGGGGAGCAGTACTTC. This sequence encodes CASSDGAGEQYF. V and J are TRBV2 and TRBJ2-7; TRBD2 might be the D (6 bases). CDR3 size: 12 residues. Looked up from germline, CDR1 is SNHLY and CDR2 is FYNNEI. The V end lost 3 bases, the J end lost 7 bases, and 10 bases lay between the germline ends.

At least ten counts were recorded for this clonotype. The rearrangement uses TRBV6-1 and TRBJ1-1; 7 bases align to TRBD1. This CDR3 has 12 residues. After removal of 6 bases from V and 8 bases from J, the junction contained 6 bases not matched to a gene. Germline lookup yields CDR1 MNHNS and CDR2 SASEGT. CDR3 protein: CASSRQGDEAFF. For the CDR3, the DNA is TGTGCCAGCAGCAGACAGGGAGACGAAGCTTTCTTT.

This clonotype was detected a few times. This sequence joins TRBV28 and TRBJ2-7, with a tentative D call TRBD1 (5 bases). Deletions cut 5 bases from V and 2 bases from J, with 13 bases between. The V gene's germline CDR1 is MDHEN and CDR2 SYDVKM. CDR3 size: 14 residues. The CDR3 DNA is TGTGCCAGCAGTCCCGGACACCTTACCTACGAGCAGTACTTC. Translating gives CASSPGHLTYEQYF.

In its sample, this clonotype was seen many times. This rearrangement joins TRBV28 to TRBJ1-2; weak D call: TRBD1 (6 bases). CDR1 and CDR2 (germline): MDHEN, SYDVKM. Trimming cost V 7 bases and J 7 bases, with 13 bases left between them. This CDR3 region has 12 residues. The CDR3 sequence: CASTFGTSGYTF. CDR3 nucleotide sequence: TGTGCCAGCACCTTCGGGACATCTGGCTACACCTTC.

For this clonotype: A much bigger clone sits one base away, suggesting this may be a read error. The V call is TRBV6-1, the J call TRBJ2-7; 7 positions agree with TRBD1. The length of the CDR3 is 15 residues. Germline CDR1 reads MNHNS; CDR2 reads SASEGT. The CDR3 nucleotides read TGTGCCAGCGCCGCCTCCGGGACAGTCTCCTGCGAGCAGTACTTC. Translated, it gives CASAASGTVSCEQYF.

This clonotype was recorded at least ten times. The chain uses TRBV19 and TRBJ2-2, with D hard to call. Germline V gene data show CDR1 as LNHDA and CDR2 as SQIVND (reference sequence). V was clipped by 5 bases and J by 8 bases, with 15 bases between them. The CDR3 totals 14 residues. The CDR3 nucleotides read TGTGCCAGTAGTCTCGCAGAGTGGGCTGGGGAGCTGTTTTTT. This codes for CASSLAEWAGELFF. Looking up the rest from reference TRBV19 and TRBJ2-2 gives the full variable domain: DGGITQSPKYLFRKEGQNVTLSCEQNLNHDAMYWYRQDPGQGLRLIYYSQIVNDFQKGDIAEGYSVSREKKESFPLTVTSAQKNPTAFYLCASSLAEWAGELFFGEGSRLTVL.

This clonotype has only a few counts. The V and J genes are TRBV30 and TRBJ2-7, with D possibly matching TRBD2 (6 bases). Germline CDR1 is GTSNPN and CDR2 is SVGIG (reference sequence). V lost 5 bases, J lost 7 bases, and 21 bases lay in between. The CDR3 runs 14 residues. CDR3 in DNA: TGTGCCTGGGGTATGGCGCGGAGGGGTGAGGAGCAGTACTTC. It specifies CAWGMARRGEEQYF.

This clonotype was counted a few times. The chain carries TRBV6-2 or TRBV6-3 and TRBJ1-1; 7 bases are a match to TRBD1. Germline V gene sequence: CDR1 MNHEY, CDR2 SVGEGT. V dropped 7 bases and J dropped 5; count of bases not matched to a gene: 19. The CDR3 has 17 amino acids. The CDR3 loop is CASMVPIRGLTGTEAFF. CDR3 nucleotide sequence: TGTGCCAGCATGGTTCCGATAAGGGGGCTGACGGGGACTGAAGCTTTCTTT.

This clonotype was counted ten times or more. This sequence joins TRBV19 and TRBJ1-5; the D is unclear. Between the trimmed V and J ends, which lost 3 bases and 4 bases, there was a span of 7 bases. Germline V gives CDR1 LNHDA, CDR2 SQIVND (reference sequence). The CDR3 has 13 amino acids. CDR3 region: CASSIDGNQPQHF. The CDR3, as DNA: TGTGCCAGTAGTATTGACGGAAATCAGCCCCAGCATTTT.

Many counts were recorded for this clonotype. This chain uses TRBV28 with TRBJ1-3; weak D call: TRBD1 (6 bases). V dropped 10 bases and J dropped 4 bases, with 17 bases sitting between them. Germline CDR1 reads MDHEN; CDR2 reads SYDVKM. The CDR3 runs 14 residues. CDR3 nucleotide sequence: TGTGCCACCGTCCACAGGGATTTCGGAAACACCATATATTTT. Translated: CATVHRDFGNTIYF.